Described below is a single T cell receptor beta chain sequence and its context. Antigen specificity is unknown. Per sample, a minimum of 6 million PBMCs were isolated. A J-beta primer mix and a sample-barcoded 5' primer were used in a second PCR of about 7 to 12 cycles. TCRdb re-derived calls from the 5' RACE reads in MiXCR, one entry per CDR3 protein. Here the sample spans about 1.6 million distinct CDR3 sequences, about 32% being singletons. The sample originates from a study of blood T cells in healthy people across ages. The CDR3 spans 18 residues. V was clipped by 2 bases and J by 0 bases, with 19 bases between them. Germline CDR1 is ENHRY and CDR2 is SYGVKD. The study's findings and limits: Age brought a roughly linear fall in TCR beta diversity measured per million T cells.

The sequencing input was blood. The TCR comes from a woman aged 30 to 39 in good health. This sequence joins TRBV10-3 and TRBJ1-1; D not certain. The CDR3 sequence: CAISERRPSDIMNTEAFF. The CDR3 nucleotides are TGTGCCATCAGTGAGAGAAGGCCCTCAGATATTATGAACACTGAAGCTTTCTTT.